These 21 T cell receptor beta chains were all obtained from the same sample, sequenced in a study of CD8 T cells in ankylosing spondylitis. TCRdb passed the 5' RACE reads through MiXCR, listing each CDR3 protein once. The sample records 300,000 to 350,000 distinct CDR3 sequences, about a fifth being singletons. Sequencing was done on a sample of blood, either unsorted or a sorted T cell fraction (not recorded which). The receptors stem from a female donor with ankylosing spondylitis or in good health (not recorded which).

This clonotype has only a few counts. This rearrangement joins TRBV10-3 to TRBJ2-5; TRBD2 agrees at 11 bases. Germline-derived CDR1 and CDR2 are ENHRY and SYGVKD. Unmatched junction bases numbered 8, after V lost 6 bases and J lost 5 bases. CDR3 length: 15 amino acids. CDR3 residues: CAIRGTSGLPETQYF. The CDR3 DNA reads as TGTGCCATCAGGGGGACTAGCGGCCTGCCGGAGACCCAGTACTTC.

The J gene is TRBJ1-3, the V gene TRBV10-3; D uncertain. Trimming stripped 4 bases from V and 3 bases from J, with 13 bases between. Germline CDR1 ENHRY, CDR2 SYGVKD. The CDR3 is 15 amino acids. The CDR3 nucleotides read TGTGCCATCAGTGGTTGGCGGGCGGATGGAAACACCATATATTTT. It translates to CAISGWRADGNTIYF.

This clonotype was observed many times. The V call is TRBV10-3, the J call TRBJ1-1; tentative D call: TRBD1 (6 bases). This CDR3 is built from 15 residues. Germline V CDR1 and CDR2: ENHRY, SYGVKD. The germline V and J ends were trimmed by 7 bases and 1 base, with 16 bases remaining between them. For the CDR3, the DNA is TGTGCCATCACGGACAGCAGCATTGCGAACACTGAAGCTTTCTTT. It encodes CAITDSSIANTEAFF.

In this sample, this clonotype turned up many times. The chain combines TRBV20-1 with TRBJ2-1; TRBD2 is a possible D gene (6 bases). Germline CDR1 is DFQATT and CDR2 is SNEGSKA (reference sequence). This CDR3 is 13 amino acids long. V was pared by 8 bases and J by 9 bases, with 20 bases between. The CDR3 region is CSTLQRGGSEQFF. The CDR3 DNA is TGCAGTACCCTACAGAGGGGAGGAAGTGAGCAGTTCTTC.

The chain has TRBV18 and TRBJ2-1; D possibly corresponds to TRBD2 (6 bases). This CDR3 has 15 residues. Germline V lookup: CDR1 KGHSH, CDR2 LQKENI. V lost 3 bases and J lost 6, with 15 bases in between. The CDR3 here is CASSPEGFPSNEQFF. Written as DNA, the CDR3 is TGTGCCAGCTCACCGGAGGGGTTCCCTTCCAATGAGCAGTTCTTC.

The sample holds many counts of this clonotype. The J gene is TRBJ1-5, the V gene TRBV2, with TRBD1 as a possible D gene (5 bases). The CDR3 is made up of 13 amino acids. V was shortened by 6 bases and J by 9 bases, with 15 bases between the two germline ends. CDR1 and CDR2 from the germline V gene are SNHLY and FYNNEI. CDR3 coding DNA: TGTGCCAGCAGGAGTAATCAGGGCCCGCCCCAGCATTTT. It is translated as CASRSNQGPPQHF.

The V call is TRBV9, the J call TRBJ2-2; D may be TRBD1 (5 bases). The CDR3 consists of 13 residues. V lost 5 bases, J lost 4 bases, and 9 bases lay in between. The germline CDR1 and CDR2 sequences are SGDLS and YYNGEE. The chain's CDR3 is CASRGVGTGELFF. CDR3 DNA: TGTGCCAGCAGAGGGGTGGGCACCGGGGAGCTGTTTTTT.

The chain employs TRBV6-1 and TRBJ2-2; 7 nucleotides match TRBD1. Germline-derived CDR1 and CDR2 are MNHNS and SASEGT. The V segment lost 6 bases and the J segment 6 bases; nucleotides outside the gene matches: 7. The length of the CDR3 is 14 residues. Written as DNA, the CDR3 is TGTGCCAGCAGGGGGGACAGCTGGGCCGGGGAGCTGTTTTTT. It is translated as CASRGDSWAGELFF.

The rearrangement uses TRBV20-1 and TRBJ2-3; D possibly corresponds to TRBD1 (6 bases). Trimming left V 4 bases short and J 5 bases short, with 16 bases between. Germline V gene sequence: CDR1 DFQATT, CDR2 SNEGSKA (reference sequence). The CDR3 sequence is 14 residues long. CDR3 residues: CSAIGTSRRDTQYF. The CDR3 nucleotides are TGCAGTGCTATTGGGACATCCAGGCGAGATACGCAGTATTTT.

This chain links TRBV11-1 with TRBJ2-6; 12 bases match TRBD2. CDR3 length: 20 residues. Germline CDR1 is SGHAT and CDR2 is FQDESV (reference sequence). V was clipped by 4 bases and J by 6 bases; unmatched bases: 16. CDR3 amino acids: CASSSRLAGAKAREANVLTF. The DNA for the CDR3 is TGTGCCAGCAGCTCAAGACTAGCGGGAGCCAAAGCGCGAGAGGCCAACGTCCTGACTTTC.

The table lists this clonotype with a few counts. V and J are TRBV6-1 and TRBJ1-6, with TRBD1 identical over 10 bases. The CDR3 runs 14 residues. The V segment lost 6 bases and the J segment 10 bases; nucleotides outside the gene matches: 6. Germline values: CDR1 MNHNS, CDR2 SASEGT. CDR3 bases: TGTGCCAGCAGGACAGGGGGCGCGGTATCACCCCTCCACTTT. Translating gives CASRTGGAVSPLHF.

This clonotype has a count of ten or more. V and J are TRBV29-1 and TRBJ1-3; tentatively, D is TRBD1 (6 bases). Germline V gives CDR1 SQVTM, CDR2 ANQGSEA. There are 13 residues in the CDR3. V lost 4 bases and J 0 bases, leaving 7 bases between the germline ends. The CDR3 loop reads CSVGTASGNTIYF. The CDR3 region has the DNA TGCAGCGTTGGGACAGCCTCTGGAAACACCATATATTTT.

This clonotype was observed a few times. This rearrangement joins TRBV6-2 or TRBV6-3 to TRBJ2-1; 10 bases map to TRBD2. Per the germline V gene, CDR1 is MNHEY and CDR2 is SVGEGT. The trim removed 6 bases at V and 7 bases at J, leaving 12 bases unmatched. The length of the CDR3 is 16 residues. CDR3 protein: CASRENSGRNRNEQFF. CDR3 in DNA: TGTGCCAGCAGAGAAAATAGCGGGAGGAATAGAAATGAGCAGTTCTTC.

This clonotype has only a few counts. The V call is TRBV12-3 or TRBV12-4, the J call TRBJ2-1, with D unresolved. CDR3 length equals 14 residues. Trimming shortened V by 7 bases and J by 4 bases, and 14 bases separated the two germline ends. CDR3 DNA: TGTGCCAGCAAGAGCGACACTGCTTACAATGAGCAGTTCTTC. Its translation: CASKSDTAYNEQFF.

V gene TRBV6-5 combines with J gene TRBJ1-3; 8 bases fit TRBD1. Germline V lookup: CDR1 MNHEY, CDR2 SVGAGI. V gave up 1 base and J gave up 4 bases; unmatched junction bases: 6. This CDR3 spans 16 amino acids. CDR3 DNA sequence: TGTGCCAGCAGTTACTTGAGGCAGGGGGCCGGAAACACCATATATTTT. It specifies CASSYLRQGAGNTIYF.

The chain recombines TRBV10-3 with TRBJ2-7; D may match TRBD1 or TRBD2 (5 bases each). Trimming stripped 9 bases from V and 6 bases from J, with 18 bases between. The germline V gene encodes CDR1 ENHRY and CDR2 SYGVKD. The CDR3 length is 13 residues. CDR3 sequence reads: CAIQVQGVGEQYF. In nucleotides, the CDR3 is TGTGCCATACAGGTTCAGGGAGTTGGCGAGCAGTACTTC.

The chain has TRBV6-1 and TRBJ1-1, with D unresolved. The CDR3 extends over 12 amino acids. The germline V and J ends were trimmed by 4 bases and 0 bases, with 3 bases remaining between them. Germline V CDR1 and CDR2: MNHNS, SASEGT. The DNA for the CDR3 is TGTGCCAGCAGTGTCGTGAACACTGAAGCTTTCTTT. Protein sequence: CASSVVNTEAFF.

This clonotype was detected ten times or more. The V and J genes are TRBV6-5 and TRBJ2-2, with 8 bases identical to TRBD2. Germline values: CDR1 MNHEY, CDR2 SVGAGI. Trimming took 2 bases from V and 2 from J; bases not matched to a gene: 4. The CDR3 has 16 amino acids. The chain's CDR3 is CASSYRGGLNTGELFF. The CDR3, as DNA: TGTGCCAGCAGTTACCGCGGGGGGCTTAACACCGGGGAGCTGTTTTTT.

This clonotype was detected ten times or more. DNA for the CDR3: TGTGCCAGCAGTACGGGACAGGGAGGGTTGTATCAGCCCCAGCATTTT. Residues: CASSTGQGGLYQPQHF. This chain uses TRBV12-3 or TRBV12-4 with TRBJ1-5; 9 bases map to TRBD1. The trim removed 5 bases at V and 5 bases at J, leaving 10 bases unmatched. The CDR3 length is 16 residues.

V is TRBV5-1 and J is TRBJ2-7; 9 positions agree with TRBD1. CDR1 is SGHRS and CDR2 is YFSETQ in the germline V gene. Unmatched junction bases numbered 7, after V lost 5 bases and J lost 4 bases. This CDR3 is 14 amino acids long. The CDR3 spells CASSSDRGGYEQYF. The CDR3 DNA reads TGCGCCAGCAGTTCCGACAGGGGGGGGTACGAGCAGTACTTC.

This clonotype has ten or more counts. This chain joins TRBV7-2 and TRBJ2-3, with D uncertain. The CDR3 contains 13 residues. Trimming removed 3 bases from V and 0 bases from J, with 4 bases in between. Germline CDR1 is SGHTA and CDR2 is FQGNSA. DNA for the CDR3: TGTGCCAGCAGCTTTCCTAGCACAGATACGCAGTATTTT. Amino acids: CASSFPSTDTQYF. Variable domain in full (rest from reference TRBV7-2 and TRBJ2-3): GAGVSQSPSNKVTEKGKDVELRCDPISGHTALYWYRQSLGQGLEFLIYFQGNSAPDKSGLPSDRFSAERTGGSVSTLTIQRTQQEDSAVYLCASSFPSTDTQYFGPGTRLTVL.